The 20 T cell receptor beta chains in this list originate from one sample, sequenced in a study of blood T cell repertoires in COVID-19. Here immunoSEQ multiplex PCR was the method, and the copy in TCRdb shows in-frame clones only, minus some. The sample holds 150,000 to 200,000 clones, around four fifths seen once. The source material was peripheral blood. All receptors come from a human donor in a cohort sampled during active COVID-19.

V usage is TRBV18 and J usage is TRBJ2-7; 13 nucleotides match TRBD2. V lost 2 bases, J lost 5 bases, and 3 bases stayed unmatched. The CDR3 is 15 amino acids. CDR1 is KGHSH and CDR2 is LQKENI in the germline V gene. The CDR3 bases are TGTGCCAGCTCACCAGGACTAGCGGGAGATCACGAGCAGTACTTC. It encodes CASSPGLAGDHEQYF.

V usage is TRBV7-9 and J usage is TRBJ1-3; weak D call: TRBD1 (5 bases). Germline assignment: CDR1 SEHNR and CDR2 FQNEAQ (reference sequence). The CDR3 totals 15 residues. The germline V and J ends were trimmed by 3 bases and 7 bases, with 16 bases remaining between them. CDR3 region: CASSFDSGQRNTIYF. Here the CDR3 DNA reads TGTGCCAGCAGCTTCGACAGTGGGCAAAGGAACACCATATATTTT.

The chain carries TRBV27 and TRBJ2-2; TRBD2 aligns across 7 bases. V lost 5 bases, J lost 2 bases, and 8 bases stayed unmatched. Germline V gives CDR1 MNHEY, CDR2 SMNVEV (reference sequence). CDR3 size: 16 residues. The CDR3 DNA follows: TGTGCCAGCAGTCTGAGGGCGGGGGTTAACACCGGGGAGCTGTTTTTT. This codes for CASSLRAGVNTGELFF.

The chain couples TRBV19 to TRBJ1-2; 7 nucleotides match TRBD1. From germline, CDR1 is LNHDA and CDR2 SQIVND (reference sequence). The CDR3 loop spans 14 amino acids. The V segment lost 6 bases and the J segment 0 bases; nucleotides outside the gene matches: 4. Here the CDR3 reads CASSAGTANYGYTF. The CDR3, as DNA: TGTGCCAGTAGCGCCGGGACAGCTAACTATGGCTACACCTTC.

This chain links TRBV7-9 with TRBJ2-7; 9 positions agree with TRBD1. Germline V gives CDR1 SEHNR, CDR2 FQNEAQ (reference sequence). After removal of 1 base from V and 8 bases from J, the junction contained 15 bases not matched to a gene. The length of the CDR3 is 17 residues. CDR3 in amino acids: CASSLGGQGSRRVKQYF. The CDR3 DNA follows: TGTGCCAGCAGCTTAGGGGGACAGGGATCCCGACGGGTAAAGCAGTACTTC.

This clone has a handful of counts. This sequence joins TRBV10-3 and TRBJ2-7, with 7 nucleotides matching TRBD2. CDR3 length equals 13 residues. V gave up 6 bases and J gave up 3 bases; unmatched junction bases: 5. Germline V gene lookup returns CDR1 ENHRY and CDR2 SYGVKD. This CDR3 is CAISTSANYEQYF. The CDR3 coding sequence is TGTGCCATCAGCACTAGCGCGAACTACGAGCAGTACTTC.

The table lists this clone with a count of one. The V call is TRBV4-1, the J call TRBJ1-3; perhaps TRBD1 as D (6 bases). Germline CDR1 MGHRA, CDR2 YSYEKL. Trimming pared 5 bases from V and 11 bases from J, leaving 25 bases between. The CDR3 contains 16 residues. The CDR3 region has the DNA TGCGCCAGCAGCGACGGAAACCCGGGAAGGGACACGTCCATATATTTT. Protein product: CASSDGNPGRDTSIYF.

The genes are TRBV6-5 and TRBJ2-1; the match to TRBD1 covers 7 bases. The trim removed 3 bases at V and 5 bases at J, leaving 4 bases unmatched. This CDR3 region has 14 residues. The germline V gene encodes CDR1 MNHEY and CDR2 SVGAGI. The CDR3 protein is CASSYRGTDNEQFF. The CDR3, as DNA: TGTGCCAGCAGTTATCGTGGGACAGACAATGAGCAGTTCTTC.

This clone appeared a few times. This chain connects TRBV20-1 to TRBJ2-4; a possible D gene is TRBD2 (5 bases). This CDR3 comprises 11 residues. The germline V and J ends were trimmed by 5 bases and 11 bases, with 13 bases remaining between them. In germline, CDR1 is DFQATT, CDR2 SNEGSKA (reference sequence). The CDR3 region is CSAVTAGVQYF. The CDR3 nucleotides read TGCAGTGCTGTGACCGCCGGGGTTCAGTACTTC.

DNA of the CDR3: TGTGCCAGCAGCCAATTGGGCCAGGGTTATGGCTACACCTTC. This sequence encodes CASSQLGQGYGYTF. This rearrangement joins TRBV16 to TRBJ1-2, with a weak D call TRBD1 (5 bases). Germline V gene sequence: CDR1 KGHSY, CDR2 FQNENV. The CDR3 loop spans 14 amino acids. V was shortened by 1 base and J by 5 bases, with 11 bases between the two germline ends.

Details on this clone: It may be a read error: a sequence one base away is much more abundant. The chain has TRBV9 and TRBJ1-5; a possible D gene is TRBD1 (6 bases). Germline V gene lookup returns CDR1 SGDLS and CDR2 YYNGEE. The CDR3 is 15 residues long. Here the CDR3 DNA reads TGTGTCAGCAGCTCAGGGGTGGGGGGGAATCAGCCCCAGCATTTT. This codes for CVSSSGVGGNQPQHF.

The chain's CDR3 is CASSSRNRGTHEQYF. As DNA, the CDR3 is TGTGCCAGCAGTTCCCGAAACAGGGGAACCCACGAGCAGTACTTC. V usage is TRBV27 and J usage is TRBJ2-7; 7 nucleotides agree with TRBD1. From germline, CDR1 is MNHEY and CDR2 SMNVEV (reference sequence). This CDR3 spans 15 amino acids. The V and J ends lost 4 bases and 5 bases, in that order; junction bases with no gene match: 11.

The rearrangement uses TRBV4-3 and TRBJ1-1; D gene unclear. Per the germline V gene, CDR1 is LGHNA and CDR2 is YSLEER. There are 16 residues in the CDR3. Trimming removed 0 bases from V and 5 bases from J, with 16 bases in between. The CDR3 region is CASSQDRISGRTEAFF. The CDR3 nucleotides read TGCGCCAGCAGCCAAGATCGGATTAGCGGGCGGACTGAAGCTTTCTTT.

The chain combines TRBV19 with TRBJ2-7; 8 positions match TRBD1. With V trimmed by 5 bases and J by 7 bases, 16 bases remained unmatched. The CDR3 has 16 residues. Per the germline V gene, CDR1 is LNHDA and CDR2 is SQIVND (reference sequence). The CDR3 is CASSPPDRGPHQEQYF. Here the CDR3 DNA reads TGTGCCAGTAGTCCCCCTGACAGGGGACCCCACCAGGAGCAGTACTTC.

This chain's CDR3 is CASSPGQGVDEQYF. The CDR3 DNA is TGTGCCAGCAGCCCTGGACAGGGGGTGGACGAGCAGTACTTC. The gene calls are TRBV14 and TRBJ2-7; 10 bases line up with TRBD1. CDR1 and CDR2 from the germline V gene are SGHDN and FVKESK. The CDR3 totals 14 residues. With V trimmed by 4 bases and J by 5 bases, 5 bases remained unmatched.

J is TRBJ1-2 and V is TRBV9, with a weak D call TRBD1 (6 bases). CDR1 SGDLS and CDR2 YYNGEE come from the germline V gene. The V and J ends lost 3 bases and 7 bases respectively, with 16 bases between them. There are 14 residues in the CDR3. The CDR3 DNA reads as TGTGCCAGCAGCGGGGTGGGGGCATCGTTTGGCTACACCTTC. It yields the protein CASSGVGASFGYTF.

For the CDR3, the DNA is TGTGCCAGCAGCGTAGCGGAGGGGGCGCGTTCACCCCTCCACTTT. It yields the protein CASSVAEGARSPLHF. This chain joins TRBV9 and TRBJ1-6, with 7 bases matching TRBD1. The germline gives CDR1 SGDLS, CDR2 YYNGEE. Trimming at V came to 0 bases and at J to 9 bases, leaving 6 bases not matched to a gene. This CDR3 has 15 residues.

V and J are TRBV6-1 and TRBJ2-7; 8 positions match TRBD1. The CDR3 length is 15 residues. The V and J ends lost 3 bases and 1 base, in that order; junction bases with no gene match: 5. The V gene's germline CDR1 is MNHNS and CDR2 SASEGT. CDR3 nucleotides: TGTGCCAGCAGTGAGACAGGGGTCGTGTCCTACGAGCAGTACTTC. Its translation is CASSETGVVSYEQYF.

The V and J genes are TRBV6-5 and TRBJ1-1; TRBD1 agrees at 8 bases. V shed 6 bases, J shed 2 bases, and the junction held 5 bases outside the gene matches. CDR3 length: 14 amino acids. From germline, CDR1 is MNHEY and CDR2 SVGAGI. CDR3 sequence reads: CASSPQGANTEAFF. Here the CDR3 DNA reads TGTGCCAGCAGCCCGCAGGGGGCTAACACTGAAGCTTTCTTT.

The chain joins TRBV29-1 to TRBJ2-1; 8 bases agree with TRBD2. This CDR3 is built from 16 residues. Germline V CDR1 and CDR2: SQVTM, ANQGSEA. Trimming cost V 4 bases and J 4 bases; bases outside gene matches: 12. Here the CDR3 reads CSVGAVAGQTYNEQFF. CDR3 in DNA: TGCAGCGTTGGGGCCGTAGCGGGGCAGACTTACAATGAGCAGTTCTTC.